This T cell receptor (beta chain) was sequenced for a study of blood T cell repertoires in COVID-19. TCRdb's table, derived via immunoSEQ multiplex PCR, lists solely in-frame clones and lacks some. The sample consists of about 190,000 clones, over 75% of them appearing once. This TCR was sampled from a woman between 45 and 60 years old with acute or convalescent COVID-19. Sequenced sample: peripheral blood.

The CDR3 DNA follows: TGTGCCAGCAGTGACACAGATGAAGCTTTCTTT. Translation gives CASSDTDEAFF. This rearrangement joins TRBV2 to TRBJ1-1, with D unclear. Germline V gene data show CDR1 as SNHLY and CDR2 as FYNNEI. The CDR3 consists of 11 residues. V lost 3 bases to trimming and J lost 7 bases, with 6 bases between them. Complete variable domain (other parts from reference TRBV2 and TRBJ1-1): EPEVTQTPSHQVTQMGQEVILRCVPISNHLYFYWYRQILGQKVEFLVSFYNNEISEKSEIFDDQFSVERPDGSNFTLKIRSTKLEDSAMYFCASSDTDEAFFGQGTRLTVV.